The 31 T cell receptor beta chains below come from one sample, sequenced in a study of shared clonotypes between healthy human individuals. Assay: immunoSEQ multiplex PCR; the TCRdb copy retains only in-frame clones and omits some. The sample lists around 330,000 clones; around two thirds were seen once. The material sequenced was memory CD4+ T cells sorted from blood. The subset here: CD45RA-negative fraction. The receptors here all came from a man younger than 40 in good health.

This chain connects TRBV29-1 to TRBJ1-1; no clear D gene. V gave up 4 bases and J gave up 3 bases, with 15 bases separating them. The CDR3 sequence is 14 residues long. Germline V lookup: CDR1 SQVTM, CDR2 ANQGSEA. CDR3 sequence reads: CSVVADGLYTEAFF. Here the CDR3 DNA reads TGCAGCGTTGTCGCCGATGGGTTGTACACTGAAGCTTTCTTT. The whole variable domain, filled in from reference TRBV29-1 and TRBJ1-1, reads SAVISQKPSRDICQRGTSLTIQCQVDSQVTMMFWYRQQPGQSLTLIATANQGSEATYESGFVIDKFPISRPNLTFSTLTVSNMSPEDSSIYLCSVVADGLYTEAFFGQGTRLTVV.

CDR3 protein: CASSLDQPQHF. The CDR3 region has the DNA TGTGCCAGCAGTCTGGACCAGCCCCAGCATTTT. The chain has TRBV2 and TRBJ1-5; D not resolved. The CDR3 is made up of 11 amino acids. Trimming removed 5 bases from V and 7 bases from J, with 6 bases in between. CDR1 is SNHLY, CDR2 FYNNEI, per germline.

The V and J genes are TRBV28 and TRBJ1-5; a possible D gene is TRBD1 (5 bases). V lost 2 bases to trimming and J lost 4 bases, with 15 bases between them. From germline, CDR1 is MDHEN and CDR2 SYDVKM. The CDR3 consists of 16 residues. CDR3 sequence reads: CASSLPGGTGNQPQHF. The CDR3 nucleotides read TGTGCCAGCAGTTTACCCGGAGGAACAGGTAATCAGCCCCAGCATTTT.

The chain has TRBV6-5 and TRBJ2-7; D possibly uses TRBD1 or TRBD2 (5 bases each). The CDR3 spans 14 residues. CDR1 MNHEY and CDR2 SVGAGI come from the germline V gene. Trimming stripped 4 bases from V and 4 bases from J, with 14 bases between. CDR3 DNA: TGTGCCAGCAGTTCCGGGGCCTATTCGTACGAGCAGTACTTC. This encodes CASSSGAYSYEQYF.

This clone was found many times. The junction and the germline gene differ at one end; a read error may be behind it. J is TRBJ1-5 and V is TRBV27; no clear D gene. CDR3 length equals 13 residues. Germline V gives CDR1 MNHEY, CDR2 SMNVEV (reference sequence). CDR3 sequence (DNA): TGTGCCAGAAGTTCGAGGAGCAATCAGCCCCAGCATTTT. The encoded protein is CARSSRSNQPQHF.

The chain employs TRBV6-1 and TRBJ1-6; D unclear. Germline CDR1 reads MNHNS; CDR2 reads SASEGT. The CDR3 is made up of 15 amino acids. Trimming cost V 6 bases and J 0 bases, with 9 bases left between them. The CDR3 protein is CASSPSSSYNSPLHF. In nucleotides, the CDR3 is TGTGCCAGCAGCCCCTCGAGCTCCTATAATTCACCCCTCCACTTT.

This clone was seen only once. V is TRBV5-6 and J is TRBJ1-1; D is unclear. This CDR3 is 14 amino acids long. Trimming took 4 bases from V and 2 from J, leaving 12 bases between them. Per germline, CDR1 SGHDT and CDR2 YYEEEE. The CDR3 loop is CASSNTGKNTEAFF. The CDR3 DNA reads TGTGCCAGCAGCAATACCGGGAAAAACACTGAAGCTTTCTTT.

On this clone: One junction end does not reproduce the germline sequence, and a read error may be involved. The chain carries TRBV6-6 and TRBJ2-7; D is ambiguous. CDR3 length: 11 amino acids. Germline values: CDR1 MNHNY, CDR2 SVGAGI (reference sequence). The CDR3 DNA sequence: TGTGCCAGCAGATACCCCAGTCCCTCAAACTTC. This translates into CASRYPSPSNF.

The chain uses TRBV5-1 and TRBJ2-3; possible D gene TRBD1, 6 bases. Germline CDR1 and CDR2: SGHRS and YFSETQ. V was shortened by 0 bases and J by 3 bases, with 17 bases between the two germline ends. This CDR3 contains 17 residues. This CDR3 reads CASSLGMERGSTDTQYF. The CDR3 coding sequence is TGCGCCAGCAGCTTGGGGATGGAGAGGGGGTCGACAGATACGCAGTATTTT.

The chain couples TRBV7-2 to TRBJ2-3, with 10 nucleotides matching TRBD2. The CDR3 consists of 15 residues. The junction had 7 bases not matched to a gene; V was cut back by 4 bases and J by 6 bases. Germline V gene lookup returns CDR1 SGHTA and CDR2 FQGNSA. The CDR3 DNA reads TGTGCCAGCAGCTCGTCAGCGGGAGGGTCTGATACGCAGTATTTT. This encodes CASSSSAGGSDTQYF. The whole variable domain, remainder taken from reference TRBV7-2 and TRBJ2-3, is GAGVSQSPSNKVTEKGKDVELRCDPISGHTALYWYRQSLGQGLEFLIYFQGNSAPDKSGLPSDRFSAERTGGSVSTLTIQRTQQEDSAVYLCASSSSAGGSDTQYFGPGTRLTVL.

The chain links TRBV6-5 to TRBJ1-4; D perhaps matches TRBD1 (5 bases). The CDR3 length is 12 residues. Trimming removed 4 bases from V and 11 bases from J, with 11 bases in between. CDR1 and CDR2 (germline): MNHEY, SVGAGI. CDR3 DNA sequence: TGTGCCAGCAGTTCCAGGGAGTATAAACTGTTTTTT. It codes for CASSSREYKLFF.

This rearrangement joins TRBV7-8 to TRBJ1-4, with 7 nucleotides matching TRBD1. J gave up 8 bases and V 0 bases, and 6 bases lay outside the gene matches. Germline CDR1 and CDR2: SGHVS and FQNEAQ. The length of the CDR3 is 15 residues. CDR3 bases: TGTGCCAGCAGCTTAGCCAGACAGGGTGGCGAAAAACTGTTTTTT. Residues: CASSLARQGGEKLFF.

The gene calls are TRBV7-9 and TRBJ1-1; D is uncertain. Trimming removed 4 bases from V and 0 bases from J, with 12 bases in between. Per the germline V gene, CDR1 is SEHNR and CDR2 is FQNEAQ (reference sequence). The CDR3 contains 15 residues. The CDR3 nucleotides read TGTGCCAGCAGCTCAAAGGGAGCTATGAACACTGAAGCTTTCTTT. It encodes CASSSKGAMNTEAFF.

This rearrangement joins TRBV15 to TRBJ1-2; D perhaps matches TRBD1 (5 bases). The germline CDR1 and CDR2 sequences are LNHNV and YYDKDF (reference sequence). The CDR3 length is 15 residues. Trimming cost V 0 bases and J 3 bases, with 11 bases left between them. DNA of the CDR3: TGTGCCACCAGCAGAGAGGGGCGGTTCGACTATGGCTACACCTTC. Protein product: CATSREGRFDYGYTF.

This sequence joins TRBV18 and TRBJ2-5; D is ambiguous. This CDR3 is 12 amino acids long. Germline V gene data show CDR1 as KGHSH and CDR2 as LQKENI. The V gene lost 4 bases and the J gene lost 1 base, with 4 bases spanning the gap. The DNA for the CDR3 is TGTGCCAGCTCACGCAGCCAAGAGACCCAGTACTTC. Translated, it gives CASSRSQETQYF. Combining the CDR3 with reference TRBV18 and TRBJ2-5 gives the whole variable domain NAGVMQNPRHLVRRRGQEARLRCSPMKGHSHVYWYRQLPEEGLKFMVYLQKENIIDESGMPKERFSAEFPKEGPSILRIQQVVRGDSAAYFCASSRSQETQYFGPGTRLLVL.

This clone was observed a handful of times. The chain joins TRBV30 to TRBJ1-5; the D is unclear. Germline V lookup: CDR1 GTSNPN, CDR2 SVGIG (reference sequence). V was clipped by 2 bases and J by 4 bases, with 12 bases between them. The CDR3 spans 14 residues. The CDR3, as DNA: TGTGCCTGGAGTCACCCCGGTGGTAATCAGCCCCAGCATTTT. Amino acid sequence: CAWSHPGGNQPQHF.

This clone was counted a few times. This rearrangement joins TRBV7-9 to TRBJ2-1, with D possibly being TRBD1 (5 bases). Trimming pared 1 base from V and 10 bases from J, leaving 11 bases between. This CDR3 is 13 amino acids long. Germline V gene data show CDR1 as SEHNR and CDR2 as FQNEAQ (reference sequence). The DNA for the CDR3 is TGTGCCAGCAGCTTAGTCAACCAGGGCGAGCAGTTCTTC. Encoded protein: CASSLVNQGEQFF.

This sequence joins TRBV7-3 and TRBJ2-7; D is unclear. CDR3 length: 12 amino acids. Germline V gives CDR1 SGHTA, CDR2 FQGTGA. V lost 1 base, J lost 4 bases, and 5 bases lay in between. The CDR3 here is CASSLNGYEQYF. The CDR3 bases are TGTGCCAGCAGCTTAAACGGATACGAGCAGTACTTC.

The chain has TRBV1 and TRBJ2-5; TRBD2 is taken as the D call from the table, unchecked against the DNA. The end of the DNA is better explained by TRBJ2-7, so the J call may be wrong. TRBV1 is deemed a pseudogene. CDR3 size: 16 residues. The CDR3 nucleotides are TGCACCAGCAGCCAAGATTGGACTAGCGGGGACTACGAGCAGTACTTC. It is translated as CTSSQDWTSGDYEQYF.

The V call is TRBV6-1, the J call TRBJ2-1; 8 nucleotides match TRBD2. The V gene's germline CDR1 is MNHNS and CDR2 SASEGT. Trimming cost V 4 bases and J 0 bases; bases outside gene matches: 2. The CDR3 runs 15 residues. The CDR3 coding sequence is TGTGCCAGCAGTGCGACTAGCGCCTCCTACAATGAGCAGTTCTTC. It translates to CASSATSASYNEQFF.

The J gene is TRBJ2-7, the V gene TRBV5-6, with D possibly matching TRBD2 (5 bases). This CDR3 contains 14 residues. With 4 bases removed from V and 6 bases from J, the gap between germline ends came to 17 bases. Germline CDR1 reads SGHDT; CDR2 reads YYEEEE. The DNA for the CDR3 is TGTGCCAGCAGCCCCCCGAGGGTCTCGACCGAGCAGTACTTC. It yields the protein CASSPPRVSTEQYF. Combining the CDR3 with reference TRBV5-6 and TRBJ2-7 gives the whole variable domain DAGVTQSPTHLIKTRGQQVTLRCSPKSGHDTVSWYQQALGQGPQFIFQYYEEEERQRGNFPDRFSGHQFPNYSSELNVNALLLGDSALYLCASSPPRVSTEQYFGPGTRLTVT.

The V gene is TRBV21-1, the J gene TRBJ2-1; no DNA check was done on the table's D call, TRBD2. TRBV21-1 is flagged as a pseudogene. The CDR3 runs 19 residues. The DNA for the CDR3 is TGTGCCAGTAAGAAGGGACTAGCGGGAGGGCCCTCCCCCTACAATGAGCAGTTCTTC. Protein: CASKKGLAGGPSPYNEQFF.

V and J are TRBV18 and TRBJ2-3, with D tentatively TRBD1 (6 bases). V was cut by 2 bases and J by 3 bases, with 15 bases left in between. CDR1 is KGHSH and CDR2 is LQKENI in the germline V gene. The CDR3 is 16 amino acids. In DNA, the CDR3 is TGTGCCAGCTCACCAAACTCAGGACAGATAACAGATACGCAGTATTTT. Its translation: CASSPNSGQITDTQYF.

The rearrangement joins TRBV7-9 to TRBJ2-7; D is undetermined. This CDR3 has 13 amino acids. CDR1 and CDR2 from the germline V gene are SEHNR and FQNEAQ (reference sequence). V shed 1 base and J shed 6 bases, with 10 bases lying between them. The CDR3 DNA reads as TGTGCCAGCAGCTTAGTTCCAGCTTCCGAGCAGTACTTC. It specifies CASSLVPASEQYF.

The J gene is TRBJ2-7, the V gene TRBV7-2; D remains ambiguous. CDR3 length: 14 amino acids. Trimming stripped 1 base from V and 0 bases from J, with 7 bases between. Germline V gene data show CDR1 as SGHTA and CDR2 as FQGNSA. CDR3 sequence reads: CASSLESASYEQYF. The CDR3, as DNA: TGTGCCAGCAGCTTAGAGTCAGCCTCCTACGAGCAGTACTTC.

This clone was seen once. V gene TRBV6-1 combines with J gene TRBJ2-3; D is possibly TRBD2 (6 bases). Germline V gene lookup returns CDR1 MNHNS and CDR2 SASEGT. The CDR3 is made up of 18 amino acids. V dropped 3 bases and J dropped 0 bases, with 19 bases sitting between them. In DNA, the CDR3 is TGTGCCAGCAGTGATAGCGGAGCTGACTTAGTAAGCACAGATACGCAGTATTTT. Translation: CASSDSGADLVSTDTQYF.

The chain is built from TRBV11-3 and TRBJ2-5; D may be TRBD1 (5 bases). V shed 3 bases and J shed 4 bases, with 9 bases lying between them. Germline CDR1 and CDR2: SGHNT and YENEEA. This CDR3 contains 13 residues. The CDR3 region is CASSFYQGETQYF. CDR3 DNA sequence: TGTGCCAGCAGCTTTTACCAGGGAGAGACCCAGTACTTC.

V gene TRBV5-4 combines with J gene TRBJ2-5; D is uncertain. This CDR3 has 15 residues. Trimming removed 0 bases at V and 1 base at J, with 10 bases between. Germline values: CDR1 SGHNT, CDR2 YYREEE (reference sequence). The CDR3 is CASSLVADTQETQYF. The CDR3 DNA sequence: TGTGCCAGCAGCTTGGTGGCAGATACCCAAGAGACCCAGTACTTC.

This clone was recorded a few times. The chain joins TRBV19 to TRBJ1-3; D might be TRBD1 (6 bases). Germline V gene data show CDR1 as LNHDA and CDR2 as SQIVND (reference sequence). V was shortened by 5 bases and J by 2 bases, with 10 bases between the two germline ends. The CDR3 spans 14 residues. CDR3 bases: TGTGCCAGTAGTTCTGACAGGACTGGAAACACCATATATTTT. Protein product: CASSSDRTGNTIYF.

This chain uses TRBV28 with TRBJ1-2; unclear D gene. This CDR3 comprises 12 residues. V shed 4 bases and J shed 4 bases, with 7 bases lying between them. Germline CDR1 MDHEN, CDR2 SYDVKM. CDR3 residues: CASSWAGYGYTF. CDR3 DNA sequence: TGTGCCAGCAGTTGGGCAGGCTATGGCTACACCTTC.

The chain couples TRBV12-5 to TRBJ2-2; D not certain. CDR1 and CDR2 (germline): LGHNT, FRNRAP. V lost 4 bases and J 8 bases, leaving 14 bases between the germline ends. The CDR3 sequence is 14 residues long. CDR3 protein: CASGSDGFAGELFF. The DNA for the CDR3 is TGTGCTAGTGGTTCCGATGGATTTGCTGGGGAGCTGTTTTTT.